This TCR beta chain was observed in a study of shared clonotypes between healthy human individuals. The CDR3 extends over 13 amino acids. Germline V gene sequence: CDR1 SGHAT, CDR2 FQNNGV. Trimming removed 1 base at V and 11 bases at J, with 14 bases between. Study-level findings and limits: Clonotype sharing among donors likely depends on sequencing depth. The study sampled only blood, and tissue repertoires likely differ.

Concerning this clone: The antigen is unknown.

Using immunoSEQ multiplex PCR, the repertoire was profiled, and TCRdb retains in-frame clones only, with some absent. The top ten clones hold about an eighth of a sample with some 510,000 clones, 79% of them seen once. When samples were unsorted, 75 million to 95 million PBMCs were used for genomic DNA. This TCR came from a middle-aged woman in good health. Some clones in this sample may be carry-over from other donors' samples. Sequenced input: PBMCs. The chain is built from TRBV11-2 and TRBJ1-1; D call uncertain. DNA for the CDR3: TGTGCCAGCAGCTTAGGTTGGCGGGCTTTGGCTTTCTTT. Its protein is CASSLGWRALAFF.